This T cell receptor (beta chain) was obtained from a study of high-grade serous ovarian cancer treatment subgroups. At the level of the study: Mean per sample: approximately 13,000 reads, several thousand unique TCR beta rearrangements.

The tumor samples were collected prior to definitive surgery or chemotherapy. Libraries were prepared by immunoSEQ multiplex PCR; TCRdb keeps only in-frame clonotypes and omits some of them. This repertoire shows approximately 40,000 clones, around three quarters found once; its top ten account for about 3%. The clonotype originates from a human donor with high-grade serous ovarian cancer. Source material: tumor tissue.

CDR3 bases: TGTGCCAGCAGCTTAACAACGCGGGGGCGCAACAATGAGCAGTTCTTC. Translation: CASSLTTRGRNNEQFF. This chain links TRBV7-8 with TRBJ2-1, with a possible D match to TRBD2 (7 bases). Looked up from germline, CDR1 is SGHVS and CDR2 is FQNEAQ. V shed 2 bases and J shed 5 bases, with 16 bases lying between them. The CDR3 covers 16 residues.